A selection of T cell receptor beta chains follows, all from one sample in a study of shared clonotypes between healthy human individuals. Profiling relied on immunoSEQ multiplex PCR, and the TCRdb table lists in-frame clones only, not all of them. The table records roughly 1,800,000 clones, 85% to 95% of them present only once. Material: naive CD8+ T cells sorted from blood. These receptors were taken from a man aged 18 to 30 in good health. The CDR3 runs from the conserved cysteine through the conserved F or W. D genes are given only for firm matches. Rows may omit the clone size; those that give it use once, few, many or a size class.

TRBV4-1	NA	TRBJ2-2	NA	CASSHYTGELFF	TGCGCCAGCAGCCATTACACCGGGGAGCTGTTTTTT
TRBV30	NA	TRBJ1-1	NA	CAWSPNPSGALSMNTEAFF	TGTGCCTGGAGTCCCAACCCCTCCGGGGCCCTGAGCATGAACACTGAAGCTTTCTTT
TRBV30	TRBD1	TRBJ2-7	NA	CVYNPGQGAREQYF	TGTGTTTATAATCCGGGACAGGGGGCGCGTGAGCAGTACTTC
TRBV7-7	TRBD1	TRBJ2-3	NA	CASSLGTGLGADTQYF	TGTGCTAGCAGCTTAGGGACAGGGCTTGGGGCAGATACGCAGTATTTT
TRBV10-3	NA	TRBJ1-6	NA	CAIRDGGLNSPLHF	TGTGCCATCAGAGATGGGGGGCTCAATTCACCCCTCCACTTT
TRBV2	TRBD2	TRBJ2-1	NA	CASSGTSSEQFF	TGTGCCAGCAGTGGGACTAGTAGCGAGCAGTTCTTC
TRBV27	NA	TRBJ1-1	NA	CASSFSGNTEAFF	TGTGCCAGCAGTTTCTCTGGGAACACTGAAGCTTTCTTT
TRBV7-2	NA	TRBJ2-7	NA	CASSFRVPYEQYF	TGTGCCAGCAGCTTCAGGGTCCCCTACGAGCAGTACTTC
TRBV2	TRBD1	TRBJ1-2	NA	CASSDGTGFRYTF	TGTGCCAGCAGTGACGGGACAGGGTTTCGCTACACCTTC
TRBV13	NA	TRBJ2-5	NA	CASSSRTVQETQYF	TGTGCCAGCAGCTCCCGGACAGTCCAAGAGACCCAGTACTTC
TRBV4-3	NA	TRBJ2-2	NA	CASSQDLYRYTGELFF	TGCGCCAGCAGCCAAGATTTGTACAGATACACCGGGGAGCTGTTTTTT
TRBV4-3	NA	TRBJ2-1	NA	CASSQDFGLRGEQFF	TGCGCCAGCAGCCAAGACTTTGGACTCCGGGGCGAGCAGTTCTTC
TRBV7-2	TRBD1	TRBJ1-3	NA	CASSSGQGNVRNTIYF	TGTGCCAGCAGCTCTGGACAGGGTAACGTTAGAAACACCATATATTTT
TRBV9	TRBD2	TRBJ2-3	NA	CASSPPLSGGAGDTQYF	TGTGCCAGCAGCCCTCCTCTTAGCGGGGGGGCCGGAGATACGCAGTATTTT
TRBV5-5	NA	TRBJ1-6	NA	CASSLEGGGYNSPLHF	TGTGCCAGCAGCTTGGAAGGCGGGGGCTATAATTCACCCCTCCACTTT
TRBV5-6	NA	TRBJ2-7	NA	CASSAGPGFEGYEQYF	TGTGCCAGCAGCGCGGGGCCAGGGTTCGAGGGCTACGAGCAGTACTTC
TRBV6-5	NA	TRBJ1-2	NA	CATNPSGYGYTF	TGTGCCACCAACCCCAGTGGCTATGGCTACACCTTC
TRBV13	TRBD2	TRBJ2-1	NA	CASSLGPRGVNEQFF	TGTGCCAGCAGCTTAGGTCCGCGGGGGGTAAATGAGCAGTTCTTC
TRBV27	NA	TRBJ2-1	NA	CASSLVGEQFF	TGTGCCAGCAGTTTGGTCGGTGAGCAGTTCTTC
TRBV5-4	NA	TRBJ1-2	NA	CASSVGGYGYTF	TGTGCCAGCAGCGTCGGGGGATATGGCTACACCTTC
TRBV5-5	NA	TRBJ1-5	once	CASSLVPGVQPQHF	TGTGCCAGCAGCTTGGTTCCTGGAGTACAGCCCCAGCATTTT
TRBV5-1	NA	TRBJ2-7	NA	CASSLGFGQTAYEQYF	TGCGCCAGCAGCTTGGGGTTTGGACAGACCGCCTACGAGCAGTACTTC
TRBV19	NA	TRBJ2-2	few	CASSIWDTGELFF	TGTGCCAGTAGTATATGGGACACCGGGGAGCTGTTTTTT
TRBV5-1	TRBD2	TRBJ2-1	NA	CASSPGLAGSSYNEQFF	TGCGCCAGCAGCCCGGGACTAGCGGGTAGCTCCTACAATGAGCAGTTCTTC
TRBV5-6	NA	TRBJ2-3	NA	CASSTGARTDTQYF	TGTGCCAGCAGCACCGGGGCACGCACAGATACGCAGTATTTT
TRBV25-1	NA	TRBJ2-2	NA	CASSDSPGGRDTGELFF	TGTGCCAGCAGTGACTCTCCAGGAGGTCGAGACACCGGGGAGCTGTTTTTT
TRBV7-9	NA	TRBJ1-4	NA	CASSPPRVFNEKLFF	TGTGCCAGCAGCCCCCCCCGAGTCTTTAATGAAAAACTGTTTTTT
TRBV19	NA	TRBJ2-7	NA	CASSPGRDYEQYF	TGTGCCAGTAGTCCCGGACGGGACTACGAGCAGTACTTC
TRBV6-5	NA	TRBJ2-3	NA	CASSFSMGADTQYF	TGTGCCAGCAGTTTCTCCATGGGGGCAGATACGCAGTATTTT